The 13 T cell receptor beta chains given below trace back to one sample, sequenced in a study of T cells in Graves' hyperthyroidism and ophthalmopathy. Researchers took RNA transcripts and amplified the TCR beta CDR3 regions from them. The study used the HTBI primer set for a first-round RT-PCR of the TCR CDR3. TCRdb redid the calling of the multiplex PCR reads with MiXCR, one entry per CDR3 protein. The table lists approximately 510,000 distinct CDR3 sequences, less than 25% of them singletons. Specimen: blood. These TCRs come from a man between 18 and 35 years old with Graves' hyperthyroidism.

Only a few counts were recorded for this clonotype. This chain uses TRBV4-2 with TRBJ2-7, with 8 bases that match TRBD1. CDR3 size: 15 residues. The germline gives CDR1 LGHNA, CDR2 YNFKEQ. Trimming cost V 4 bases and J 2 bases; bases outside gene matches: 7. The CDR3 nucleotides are TGTGCCAGCAGCCCCCAGAAGGACAGGGCCTACGAGCAGTACTTC. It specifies CASSPQKDRAYEQYF.

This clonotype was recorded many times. In DNA, the CDR3 is TGTGCCAGCAGCTTGACCGGGACAGCTTATGGCTACACCTTC. This translates into CASSLTGTAYGYTF. V gene TRBV7-2 combines with J gene TRBJ1-2; TRBD1 aligns across 7 bases. With 3 bases clipped from V and 5 bases from J, the junction kept 6 bases outside the gene matches. This CDR3 comprises 14 residues. Germline V gene data show CDR1 as SGHTA and CDR2 as FQGNSA.

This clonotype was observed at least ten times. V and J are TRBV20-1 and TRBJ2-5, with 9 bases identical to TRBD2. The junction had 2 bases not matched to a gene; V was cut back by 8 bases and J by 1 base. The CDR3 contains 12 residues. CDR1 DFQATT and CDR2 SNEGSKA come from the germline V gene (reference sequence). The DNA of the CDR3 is TGCAGTCTGACTAGCGGCCAAGAGACCCAGTACTTC. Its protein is CSLTSGQETQYF.

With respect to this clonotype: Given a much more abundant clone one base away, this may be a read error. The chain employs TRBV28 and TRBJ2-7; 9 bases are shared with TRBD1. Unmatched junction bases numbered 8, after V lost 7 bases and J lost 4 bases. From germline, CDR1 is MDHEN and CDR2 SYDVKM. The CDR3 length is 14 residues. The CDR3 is CASKRRDREYEQYF. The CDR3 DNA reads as TGTGCCAGCAAGCGACGGGACAGGGAGTACGAGCAGTACTTC.

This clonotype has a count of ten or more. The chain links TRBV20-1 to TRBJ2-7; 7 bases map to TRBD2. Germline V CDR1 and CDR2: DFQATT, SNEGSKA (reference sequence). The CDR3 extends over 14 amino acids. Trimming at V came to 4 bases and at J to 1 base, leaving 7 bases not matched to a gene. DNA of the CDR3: TGCAGTGCTACACCTCTAGCGGTATCCTACGAGCAGTACTTC. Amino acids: CSATPLAVSYEQYF.

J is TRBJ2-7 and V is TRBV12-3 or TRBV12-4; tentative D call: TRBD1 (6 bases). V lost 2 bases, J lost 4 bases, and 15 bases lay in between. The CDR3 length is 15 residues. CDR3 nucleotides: TGTGCCAGCAGTTTATCCCTCGGACAGAGATACGAGCAGTACTTC. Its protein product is CASSLSLGQRYEQYF.

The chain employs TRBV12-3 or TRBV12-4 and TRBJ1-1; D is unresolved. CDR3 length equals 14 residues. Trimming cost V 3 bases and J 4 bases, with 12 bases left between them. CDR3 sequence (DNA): TGTGCCAGCAGTTTCCTAAGTGAGGGCACTGAAGCTTTCTTT. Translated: CASSFLSEGTEAFF.

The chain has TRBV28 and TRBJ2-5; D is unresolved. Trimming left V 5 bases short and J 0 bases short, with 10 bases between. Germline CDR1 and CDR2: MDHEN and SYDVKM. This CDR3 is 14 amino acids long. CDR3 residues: CASSRRPDQETQYF. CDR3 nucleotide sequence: TGTGCCAGCAGTCGAAGACCTGACCAAGAGACCCAGTACTTC.

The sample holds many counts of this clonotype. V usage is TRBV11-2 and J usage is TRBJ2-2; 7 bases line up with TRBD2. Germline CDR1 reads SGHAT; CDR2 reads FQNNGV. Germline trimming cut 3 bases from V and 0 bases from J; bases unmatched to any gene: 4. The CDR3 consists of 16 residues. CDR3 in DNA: TGTGCCAGCAGCTTGGGGGGAGGGACGAACACCGGGGAGCTGTTTTTT. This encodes CASSLGGGTNTGELFF. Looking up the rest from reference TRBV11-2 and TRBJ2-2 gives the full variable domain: EAGVAQSPRYKIIEKRQSVAFWCNPISGHATLYWYQQILGQGPKLLIQFQNNGVVDDSQLPKDRFSAERLKGVDSTLKIQPAKLEDSAVYLCASSLGGGTNTGELFFGEGSRLTVL.

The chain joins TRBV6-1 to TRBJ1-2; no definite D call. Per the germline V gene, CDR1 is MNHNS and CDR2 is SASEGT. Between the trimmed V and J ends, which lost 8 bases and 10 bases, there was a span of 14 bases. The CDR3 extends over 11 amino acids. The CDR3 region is CASSTVGIYTF. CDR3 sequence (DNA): TGTGCCAGCTCGACGGTGGGGATCTACACCTTC.

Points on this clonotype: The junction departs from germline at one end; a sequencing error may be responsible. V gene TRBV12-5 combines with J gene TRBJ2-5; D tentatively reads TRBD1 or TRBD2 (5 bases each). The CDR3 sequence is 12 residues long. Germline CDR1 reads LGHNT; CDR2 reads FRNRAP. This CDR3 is CASGVLWGTKYF. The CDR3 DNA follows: TGTGCTAGTGGTGTCCTATGGGGGACCAAGTACTTC.

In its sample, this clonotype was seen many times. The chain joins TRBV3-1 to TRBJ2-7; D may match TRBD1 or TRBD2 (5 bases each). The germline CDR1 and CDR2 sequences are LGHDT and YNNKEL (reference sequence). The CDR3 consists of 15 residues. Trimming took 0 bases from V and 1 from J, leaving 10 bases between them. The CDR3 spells CASSQDRDGSYEQYF. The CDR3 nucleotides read TGTGCCAGCAGCCAAGATAGGGACGGGTCCTACGAGCAGTACTTC.

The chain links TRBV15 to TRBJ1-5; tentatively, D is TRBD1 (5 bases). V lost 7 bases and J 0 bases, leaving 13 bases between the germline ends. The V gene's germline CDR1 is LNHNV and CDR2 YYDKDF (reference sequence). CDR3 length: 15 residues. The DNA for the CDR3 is TGTGCCACCAAAGTGGGCAGGGCTAGCAATCAGCCCCAGCATTTT. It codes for CATKVGRASNQPQHF.